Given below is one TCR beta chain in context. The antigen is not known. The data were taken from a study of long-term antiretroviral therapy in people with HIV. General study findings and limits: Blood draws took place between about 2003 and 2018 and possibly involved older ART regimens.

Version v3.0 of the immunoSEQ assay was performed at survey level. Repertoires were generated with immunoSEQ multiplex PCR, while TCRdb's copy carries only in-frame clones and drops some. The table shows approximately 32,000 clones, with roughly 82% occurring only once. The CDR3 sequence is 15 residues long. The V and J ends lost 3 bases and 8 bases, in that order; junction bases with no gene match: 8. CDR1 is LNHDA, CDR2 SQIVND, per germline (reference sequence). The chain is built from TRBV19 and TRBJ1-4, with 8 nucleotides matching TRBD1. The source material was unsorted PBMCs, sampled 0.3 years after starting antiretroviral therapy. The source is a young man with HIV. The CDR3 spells CASSMRTGSREKLFF. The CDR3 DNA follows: TGTGCCAGTAGTATGAGGACAGGGAGTAGAGAAAAACTGTTTTTT.